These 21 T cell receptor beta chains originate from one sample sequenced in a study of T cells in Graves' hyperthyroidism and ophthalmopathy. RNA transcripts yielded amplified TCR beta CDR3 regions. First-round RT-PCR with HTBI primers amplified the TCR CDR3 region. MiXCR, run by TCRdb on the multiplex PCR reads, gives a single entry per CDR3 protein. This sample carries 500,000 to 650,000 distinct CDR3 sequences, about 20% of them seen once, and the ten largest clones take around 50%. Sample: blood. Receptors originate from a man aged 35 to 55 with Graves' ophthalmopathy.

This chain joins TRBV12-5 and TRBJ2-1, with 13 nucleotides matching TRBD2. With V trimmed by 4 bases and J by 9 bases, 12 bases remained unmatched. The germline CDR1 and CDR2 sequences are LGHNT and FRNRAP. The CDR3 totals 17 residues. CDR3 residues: CASGSPGLAGSLGEQFF. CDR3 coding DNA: TGTGCTAGTGGTTCGCCGGGACTAGCGGGGTCATTGGGTGAGCAGTTCTTC.

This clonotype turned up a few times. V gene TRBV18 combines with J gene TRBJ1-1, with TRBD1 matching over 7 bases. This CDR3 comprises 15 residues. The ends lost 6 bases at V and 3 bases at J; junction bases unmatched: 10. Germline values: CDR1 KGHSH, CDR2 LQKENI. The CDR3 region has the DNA TGTGCCAGCTCGCAACGCCGGGGGACAGACACTGAAGCTTTCTTT. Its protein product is CASSQRRGTDTEAFF. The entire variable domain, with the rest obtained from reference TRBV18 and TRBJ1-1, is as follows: NAGVMQNPRHLVRRRGQEARLRCSPMKGHSHVYWYRQLPEEGLKFMVYLQKENIIDESGMPKERFSAEFPKEGPSILRIQQVVRGDSAAYFCASSQRRGTDTEAFFGQGTRLTVV.

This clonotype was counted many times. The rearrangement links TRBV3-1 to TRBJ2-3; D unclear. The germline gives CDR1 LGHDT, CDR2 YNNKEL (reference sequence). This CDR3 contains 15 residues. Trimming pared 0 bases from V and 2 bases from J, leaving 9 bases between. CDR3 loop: CASSQDIQYTDTQYF. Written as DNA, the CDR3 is TGTGCCAGCAGCCAAGATATACAATACACAGATACGCAGTATTTT.

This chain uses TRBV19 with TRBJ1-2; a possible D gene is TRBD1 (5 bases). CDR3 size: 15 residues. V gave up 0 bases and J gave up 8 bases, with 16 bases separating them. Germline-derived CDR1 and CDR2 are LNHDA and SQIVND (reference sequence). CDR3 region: CASSIDRGRFDGYTF. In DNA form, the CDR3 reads TGTGCCAGTAGTATAGATCGGGGCAGGTTTGACGGCTACACCTTC.

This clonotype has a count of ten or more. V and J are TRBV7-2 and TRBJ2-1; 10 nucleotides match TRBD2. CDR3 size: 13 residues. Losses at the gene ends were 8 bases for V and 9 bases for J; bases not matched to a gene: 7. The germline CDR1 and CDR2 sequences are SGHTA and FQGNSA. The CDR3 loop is CASVSGGALEQFF. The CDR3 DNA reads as TGTGCCAGCGTAAGCGGGGGGGCACTTGAGCAGTTCTTC. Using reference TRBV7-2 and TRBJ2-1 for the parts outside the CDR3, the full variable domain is GAGVSQSPSNKVTEKGKDVELRCDPISGHTALYWYRQSLGQGLEFLIYFQGNSAPDKSGLPSDRFSAERTGGSVSTLTIQRTQQEDSAVYLCASVSGGALEQFFGPGTRLTVL.

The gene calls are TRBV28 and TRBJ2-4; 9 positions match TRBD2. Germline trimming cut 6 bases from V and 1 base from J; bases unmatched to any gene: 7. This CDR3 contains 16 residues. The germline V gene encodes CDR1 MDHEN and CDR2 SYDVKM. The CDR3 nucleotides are TGTGCCAGCAGGGTGGCTAGCGGGGTGGCCAAAAACATTCAGTACTTC. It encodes CASRVASGVAKNIQYF.

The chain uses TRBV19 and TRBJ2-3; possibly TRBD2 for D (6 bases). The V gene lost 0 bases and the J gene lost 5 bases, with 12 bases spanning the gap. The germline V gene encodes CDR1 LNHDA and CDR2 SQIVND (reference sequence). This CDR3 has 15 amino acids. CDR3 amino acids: CASSIEGWRGDTQYF. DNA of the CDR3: TGTGCCAGTAGTATAGAGGGGTGGAGGGGAGATACGCAGTATTTT.

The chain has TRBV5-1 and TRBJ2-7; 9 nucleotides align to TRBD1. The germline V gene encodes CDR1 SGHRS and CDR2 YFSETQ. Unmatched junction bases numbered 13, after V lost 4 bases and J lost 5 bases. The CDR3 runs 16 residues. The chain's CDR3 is CASSPTGGQGMDEQYF. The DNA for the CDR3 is TGCGCCAGCAGCCCCACCGGAGGACAGGGGATGGACGAGCAGTACTTC. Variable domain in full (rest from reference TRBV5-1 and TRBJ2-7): KAGVTQTPRYLIKTRGQQVTLSCSPISGHRSVSWYQQTPGQGLQFLFEYFSETQRNKGNFPGRFSGRQFSNSRSEMNVSTLELGDSALYLCASSPTGGQGMDEQYFGPGTRLTVT.

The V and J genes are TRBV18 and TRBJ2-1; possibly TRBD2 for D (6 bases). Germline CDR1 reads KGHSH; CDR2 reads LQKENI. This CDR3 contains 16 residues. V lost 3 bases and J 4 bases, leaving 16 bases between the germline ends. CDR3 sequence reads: CASSPPGREIYNEQFF. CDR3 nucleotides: TGTGCCAGCTCACCTCCAGGGCGGGAAATATACAATGAGCAGTTCTTC.

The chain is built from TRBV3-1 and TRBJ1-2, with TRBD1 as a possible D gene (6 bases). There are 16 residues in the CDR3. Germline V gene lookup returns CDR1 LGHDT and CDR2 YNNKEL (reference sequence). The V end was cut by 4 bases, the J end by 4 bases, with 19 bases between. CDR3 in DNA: TGTGCCAGCAGCCCTACTGGTCCCGGGACACCCTATGGCTACACCTTC. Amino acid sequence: CASSPTGPGTPYGYTF.

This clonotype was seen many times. The CDR3 coding sequence is TGTGCCAGCTCACCGACAGGGGGGGAAAAACTGTTTTTT. This encodes CASSPTGGEKLFF. The rearrangement uses TRBV18 and TRBJ1-4, with 9 positions matching TRBD1. The CDR3 sequence is 13 residues long. The V and J ends lost 3 bases and 8 bases, in that order; junction bases with no gene match: 1. Per germline, CDR1 KGHSH and CDR2 LQKENI.

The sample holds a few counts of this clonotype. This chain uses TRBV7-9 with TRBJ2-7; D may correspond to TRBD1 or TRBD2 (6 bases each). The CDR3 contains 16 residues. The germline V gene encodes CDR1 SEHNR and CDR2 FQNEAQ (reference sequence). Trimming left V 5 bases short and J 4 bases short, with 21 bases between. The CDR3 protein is CASSPPEGGGSYEQYF. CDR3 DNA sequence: TGTGCCAGCAGCCCCCCCGAGGGGGGAGGTTCTTACGAGCAGTACTTC.

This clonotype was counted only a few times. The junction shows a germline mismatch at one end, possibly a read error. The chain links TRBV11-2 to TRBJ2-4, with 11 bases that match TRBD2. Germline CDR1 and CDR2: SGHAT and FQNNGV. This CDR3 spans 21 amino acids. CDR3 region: CGSSPNAWGYSGRVAKNIQYF. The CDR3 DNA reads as TGTGGCAGCAGCCCAAACGCCTGGGGATATAGCGGGAGGGTGGCCAAAAACATTCAGTACTTC.

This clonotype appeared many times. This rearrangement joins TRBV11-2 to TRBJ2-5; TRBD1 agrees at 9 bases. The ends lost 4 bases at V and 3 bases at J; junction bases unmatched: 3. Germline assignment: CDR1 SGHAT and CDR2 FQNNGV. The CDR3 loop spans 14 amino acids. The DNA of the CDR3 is TGTGCCAGCAGCTCCGGGACAGGGAAAGAGACCCAGTACTTC. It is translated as CASSSGTGKETQYF.

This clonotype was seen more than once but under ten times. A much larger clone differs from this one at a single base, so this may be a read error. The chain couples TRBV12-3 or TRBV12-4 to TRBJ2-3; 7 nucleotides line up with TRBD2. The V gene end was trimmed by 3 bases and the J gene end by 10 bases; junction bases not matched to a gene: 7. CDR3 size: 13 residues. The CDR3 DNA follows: TGTGCCAGCAGTTTTGGGGGGGGGGATGCGCAGTATTTT. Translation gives CASSFGGGDAQYF.

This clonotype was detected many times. CDR3 DNA: TGCAGTGCTCCCTGGGACAGCTCGGAAGCTTTCTTT. Its protein product is CSAPWDSSEAFF. The rearrangement links TRBV20-1 to TRBJ1-1, with 7 bases matching TRBD1. Germline CDR1 reads DFQATT; CDR2 reads SNEGSKA (reference sequence). This CDR3 is 12 amino acids long. V dropped 5 bases and J dropped 8; count of bases not matched to a gene: 8.

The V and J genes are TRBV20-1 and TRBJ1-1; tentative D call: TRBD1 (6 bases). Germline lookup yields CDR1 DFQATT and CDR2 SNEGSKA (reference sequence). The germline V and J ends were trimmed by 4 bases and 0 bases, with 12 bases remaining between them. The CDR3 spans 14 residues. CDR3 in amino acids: CSAIRGDMNTEAFF. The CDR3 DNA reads TGCAGTGCTATTCGCGGGGACATGAACACTGAAGCTTTCTTT.

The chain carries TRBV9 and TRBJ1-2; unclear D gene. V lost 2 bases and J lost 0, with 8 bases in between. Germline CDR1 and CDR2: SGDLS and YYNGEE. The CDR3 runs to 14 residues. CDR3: CASSVGDSNYGYTF. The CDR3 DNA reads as TGTGCCAGCAGCGTGGGTGACTCTAACTATGGCTACACCTTC.

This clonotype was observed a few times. The CDR3 region is CSASPDPVGGTQYF. The CDR3 DNA is TGCAGTGCTAGCCCGGACCCTGTCGGGGGAACGCAGTATTTT. The chain combines TRBV20-1 with TRBJ2-3; D is possibly TRBD2 (6 bases). Per the germline V gene, CDR1 is DFQATT and CDR2 is SNEGSKA (reference sequence). Trimming shortened V by 3 bases and J by 9 bases, and 19 bases separated the two germline ends. This CDR3 is built from 14 residues.

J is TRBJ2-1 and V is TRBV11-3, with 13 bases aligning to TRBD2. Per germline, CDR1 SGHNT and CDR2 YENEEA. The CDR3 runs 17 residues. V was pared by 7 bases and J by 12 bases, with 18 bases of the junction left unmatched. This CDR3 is CASTTRAGTSGDLGQFF. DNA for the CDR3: TGTGCCAGCACGACCCGTGCCGGGACTAGCGGGGATCTCGGGCAGTTCTTC.

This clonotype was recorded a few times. The CDR3 protein is CASSYPAGDEQFF. CDR3 nucleotides: TGTGCCAGCAGTTACCCCGCTGGGGACGAGCAGTTCTTC. The rearrangement uses TRBV12-3 or TRBV12-4 and TRBJ2-1; either TRBD1 or TRBD2 may supply D (5 bases each). This CDR3 has 13 amino acids. Between the trimmed V and J ends, which lost 4 bases and 10 bases, there was a span of 14 bases.